The entry below describes one T cell receptor beta chain. Its cognate antigen is unknown. The data derive from a study of T cells after yellow fever vaccination. Background on the study: Any fraction with a low cell number was prepared using SMART-Seq v4 Ultra Low Input. Overall study findings and caveats: CD4 and CD8 compartments shared a small share of clonotypes, likely from convergent recombination. Weaker overall was a secondary response that nonetheless peaked faster, on day 5 versus 15.

The trim removed 3 bases at V and 2 bases at J, leaving 7 bases unmatched. Germline V gives CDR1 MDHEN, CDR2 SYDVKM. The CDR3 length is 16 residues. 5'RACE template switching generated TCR cDNA, adding a universal primer site and UMIs. TCRdb processed the 5' RACE reads anew with MiXCR; each CDR3 protein has one entry. The sample consists of about 140,000 distinct CDR3 sequences, around 7.7% of them appearing once. This chain joins TRBV28 and TRBJ1-5, with TRBD1 matching over 7 bases. The sequences come from CD4+ T cells sorted from PBMCs, collected 5 days after the yellow fever booster vaccination. The sequence derives from a man under 40 who received the YFV17D yellow fever vaccine. CDR3 sequence (DNA): TGTGCCAGCAGTTTGTTACAGGGGTTCGGCAATCAGCCCCAGCATTTT. Translation: CASSLLQGFGNQPQHF.